These T cell receptor beta chains were read from a single sample in a study of cytomegalovirus exposure and HLA in healthy donors. The repertoire was sequenced with immunoSEQ multiplex PCR; TCRdb's copy has only in-frame clones and lacks some. The data contain 150,000 to 200,000 clones, approximately 80% of them seen just once; the ten biggest clones take up approximately 1.3%. The source material was PBMCs. These receptors were collected from a man aged 30-40 years in good health and CMV-seronegative. CDR3s include the opening cysteine and the closing phenylalanine or tryptophan. Each record gives: clone size, D gene, V gene, J gene, CDR3 DNA, CDR3 protein. The D gene is left open where the match is weak. Part of the rows lack a size; the others show once, few, many or a class for expanded clones.

clone_size: .
d_call: .
v_call: TRBV19
j_call: TRBJ1-2
cdr3_nt: TGTGCCAGTAGTATCCCTACAGGACCCCATAATGGCTACACCTTC
cdr3_aa: CASSIPTGPHNGYTF

clone_size: .
d_call: TRBD1
v_call: TRBV15
j_call: TRBJ2-3
cdr3_nt: TGTGCCACCAGGTCTGGCCACAGGGGAGTGGGCACAGATACGCAGTATTTT
cdr3_aa: CATRSGHRGVGTDTQYF

clone_size: .
d_call: TRBD1
v_call: TRBV5-3
j_call: TRBJ1-1
cdr3_nt: TGTGCCAGAGACGTTCCAGGGGGCGGAGGCACTGAAGCTTTCTTT
cdr3_aa: CARDVPGGGGTEAFF

clone_size: .
d_call: .
v_call: TRBV10-1
j_call: TRBJ2-5
cdr3_nt: TGCGCCAGCAGTGTGGGAACGGCGGGCCAAGAGACCCAGTACTTC
cdr3_aa: CASSVGTAGQETQYF

clone_size: .
d_call: TRBD2
v_call: TRBV7-9
j_call: TRBJ2-7
cdr3_nt: TGTGCCAGCAGCCCAACTAGCGGCCCTGGTGGCGGCTACGAGCAGTACTTC
cdr3_aa: CASSPTSGPGGGYEQYF

clone_size: .
d_call: TRBD1
v_call: TRBV2
j_call: TRBJ1-2
cdr3_nt: TGTGCCAGCAGTGAAATTGGGGGACAGGGGGCGGACTATGGCTACACCTTC
cdr3_aa: CASSEIGGQGADYGYTF

clone_size: .
d_call: .
v_call: TRBV14
j_call: TRBJ1-6
cdr3_nt: TGTGCCAGCAGCTATTCTGGAGGGCACTCACCCCTCCACTTT
cdr3_aa: CASSYSGGHSPLHF

clone_size: .
d_call: .
v_call: TRBV7-2
j_call: TRBJ1-2
cdr3_nt: TGTGCCAGCAGGCGGGCAGGTAGCCCCATGTACGATGGCTACACCTTC
cdr3_aa: CASRRAGSPMYDGYTF

clone_size: .
d_call: .
v_call: TRBV5-6
j_call: TRBJ1-3
cdr3_nt: TGTGCCAGCAGCTTGGGCGGACAATCCGGAAACACCATATATTTT
cdr3_aa: CASSLGGQSGNTIYF

clone_size: few
d_call: TRBD2
v_call: TRBV9
j_call: TRBJ2-7
cdr3_nt: TGTGCCAGCAGCAGCCGGGGCGGGAGTGAGTCCTACGAGCAGTACTTC
cdr3_aa: CASSSRGGSESYEQYF

clone_size: few
d_call: TRBD2
v_call: TRBV5-1
j_call: TRBJ2-2
cdr3_nt: TGCGCCAGCAGTCCGGAAATGGGACTAGCGGGCGATGCGGCCGGGGAGCTGTTTTTT
cdr3_aa: CASSPEMGLAGDAAGELFF

clone_size: few
d_call: .
v_call: TRBV4-3
j_call: TRBJ2-2
cdr3_nt: TGCGCCAGCAGCCAAGAGGGGGCCAGTACCGGGGAGCTGTTTTTT
cdr3_aa: CASSQEGASTGELFF

clone_size: .
d_call: .
v_call: TRBV6-1
j_call: TRBJ2-7
cdr3_nt: TGTGCCAGCACCCAGGGGATTTACGAGCAGTACTTC
cdr3_aa: CASTQGIYEQYF

clone_size: .
d_call: TRBD1
v_call: TRBV19
j_call: TRBJ2-1
cdr3_nt: TGTGCCAGTAGTATACAGGGGGCCGATGAGCAGTTCTTC
cdr3_aa: CASSIQGADEQFF

clone_size: .
d_call: TRBD2
v_call: TRBV5-1
j_call: TRBJ2-1
cdr3_nt: TGCGCCAGCAGCTTGACTAGCGGGGGCGTAGTGGATGAGCAGTTCTTC
cdr3_aa: CASSLTSGGVVDEQFF

clone_size: .
d_call: .
v_call: TRBV4-1
j_call: TRBJ2-7
cdr3_nt: TGCGCCAGCAGCCAAACGGAGACTTACTACGAGCAGTACTTC
cdr3_aa: CASSQTETYYEQYF

clone_size: .
d_call: .
v_call: TRBV6-5
j_call: TRBJ2-2
cdr3_nt: TGTGCCAGCAGTCCCATTATTGCGATCGGGGAGCTGTTTTTT
cdr3_aa: CASSPIIAIGELFF

clone_size: .
d_call: .
v_call: TRBV4-1
j_call: TRBJ2-5
cdr3_nt: TGCGCCAGCAGCCTGACAGTTACCGAGACCCAGTACTTC
cdr3_aa: CASSLTVTETQYF

clone_size: .
d_call: TRBD1
v_call: TRBV28
j_call: TRBJ1-5
cdr3_nt: TGTGCCAGCAGTTTGGGGACAGGGCATCAGCCCCAGCATTTT
cdr3_aa: CASSLGTGHQPQHF

clone_size: .
d_call: TRBD1
v_call: TRBV18
j_call: TRBJ2-5
cdr3_nt: TGTGCCAGCTCACCGGGACAGATACAAGAGACCCAGTACTTC
cdr3_aa: CASSPGQIQETQYF

clone_size: .
d_call: .
v_call: TRBV21-1
j_call: TRBJ2-1
cdr3_nt: TGTGCCAGCAGCAAGAACAGGTGTGTCTACAATGAGCAGTTCTTC
cdr3_aa: CASSKNRCVYNEQFF

clone_size: .
d_call: .
v_call: TRBV12-2
j_call: TRBJ2-1
cdr3_nt: TGTGCAAGTCGCCCCCCGACTAGCGGGAGGGTGCGGGGGCAGTTCTTC
cdr3_aa: CASRPPTSGRVRGQFF

clone_size: .
d_call: .
v_call: TRBV18
j_call: TRBJ2-1
cdr3_nt: TGTGCCAGCTCAGTAAACCGGGAGCAGTTCTTC
cdr3_aa: CASSVNREQFF

clone_size: .
d_call: .
v_call: TRBV30
j_call: TRBJ2-2
cdr3_nt: .
cdr3_aa: CAWSVTPPGGSEVRTPGSCFF

clone_size: .
d_call: TRBD1
v_call: TRBV4-1
j_call: TRBJ1-5
cdr3_nt: TGCGCCAGCAGCCAGGACGGACAGGGGGCGGCGGGCAATCAGCCCCAGCATTTT
cdr3_aa: CASSQDGQGAAGNQPQHF

clone_size: .
d_call: .
v_call: TRBV5-1
j_call: TRBJ2-5
cdr3_nt: TGCGCCAGCAGCTTGGGGTCGGGTCCTGAGACCCAGTACTTC
cdr3_aa: CASSLGSGPETQYF